These 26 T cell receptor beta chains originate from one sample sequenced in a study of T cells in Graves' hyperthyroidism and ophthalmopathy. Amplification yielded TCR beta CDR3 regions, with RNA transcripts as the source. Using the HTBI primer set, a first-round RT-PCR was run on the TCR CDR3. TCRdb re-called the multiplex PCR reads through MiXCR, storing one row per CDR3 protein. The profile shows around 610,000 distinct CDR3 sequences, about 15% of them singletons. Sequenced input: blood. The receptors derive from a woman aged 40 to 50 with Graves' ophthalmopathy.

This clonotype came up many times. The chain couples TRBV6-5 to TRBJ2-7; D gene uncertain. Trimming took off 2 bases at V and 6 bases at J, with 17 bases between the two ends. The V gene's germline CDR1 is MNHEY and CDR2 SVGAGI. This CDR3 comprises 15 residues. The CDR3 region has the DNA TGTGCCAGCAGTTACACCGGGCCCCTTAAATCCGAGCAGTACTTC. It is translated as CASSYTGPLKSEQYF.

The table lists this clonotype with many counts. The chain joins TRBV7-2 to TRBJ1-5, with 7 bases fitting TRBD1. This CDR3 is built from 16 residues. With 1 base clipped from V and 5 bases from J, the junction kept 8 bases outside the gene matches. Germline V lookup: CDR1 SGHTA, CDR2 FQGNSA. CDR3 protein: CASSLGGYRGDQPQHF. The CDR3 DNA sequence: TGTGCCAGCAGCTTAGGGGGTTACAGGGGAGATCAGCCCCAGCATTTT.

The rearrangement joins TRBV6-5 to TRBJ1-1; 7 positions agree with TRBD1. Germline loops: CDR1 MNHEY, CDR2 SVGAGI. V shed 1 base, J shed 4 bases, and the junction held 3 bases outside the gene matches. CDR3 length equals 14 residues. The CDR3 reads CASSYFQGGTEAFF. The DNA of the CDR3 is TGTGCCAGCAGTTACTTTCAGGGGGGCACTGAAGCTTTCTTT.

This clonotype was counted at least ten times. J is TRBJ1-2 and V is TRBV7-9; 9 nucleotides align to TRBD1. Looked up from germline, CDR1 is SEHNR and CDR2 is FQNEAQ (reference sequence). The CDR3 extends over 14 amino acids. J lost 3 bases, V lost 5 bases, and 4 bases had no gene match. The CDR3 is CASSRGQGHYGYTF. CDR3 DNA: TGTGCCAGCAGCCGTGGACAGGGGCACTATGGCTACACCTTC.

This clonotype was recorded at least ten times. The chain employs TRBV28 and TRBJ2-7; TRBD2 matches at 7 bases. The CDR3 loop spans 14 amino acids. The junction had 7 bases not matched to a gene; V was cut back by 7 bases and J by 1 base. Germline V gives CDR1 MDHEN, CDR2 SYDVKM. The CDR3 here is CASTFGTNSYEQYF. The DNA for the CDR3 is TGTGCCAGCACCTTTGGGACTAATTCCTACGAGCAGTACTTC.

This clonotype came up many times. CDR3 amino acids: CASSQGDTGADGYTF. DNA for the CDR3: TGTGCCAGCAGCCAAGGGGACACAGGGGCGGATGGCTACACCTTC. The chain carries TRBV6-2 or TRBV6-3 and TRBJ1-2; 7 nucleotides align to TRBD1. Germline V gene sequence: CDR1 MNHEY, CDR2 SVGEGT. V lost 6 bases to trimming and J lost 6 bases; unmatched junction nucleotides: 13. The CDR3 is made up of 15 amino acids.

In its sample, this clonotype was seen many times. The chain combines TRBV11-2 with TRBJ1-2; D gene unclear. From germline, CDR1 is SGHAT and CDR2 FQNNGV. Trimming left V 5 bases short and J 8 bases short, with 21 bases between. The CDR3 is 15 amino acids. In DNA, the CDR3 is TGTGCCAGCAGCCTCGCAGAAATGGGGTTGATCGGCTACACCTTC. Its translation: CASSLAEMGLIGYTF.

This clonotype was picked up many times. The chain links TRBV7-9 to TRBJ1-1; D perhaps matches TRBD1 (5 bases). V shed 5 bases and J shed 11 bases, with 15 bases lying between them. CDR1 is SEHNR, CDR2 FQNEAQ, per germline (reference sequence). This CDR3 comprises 12 residues. CDR3 amino acids: CASSSDSLRAFF. CDR3 DNA: TGTGCCAGCAGCAGCGACAGCCTCCGGGCTTTCTTT.

This clonotype was recorded at least ten times. The V gene is TRBV9, the J gene TRBJ2-5; D might be TRBD1 or TRBD2, each matching 6 bases. Germline CDR1 is SGDLS and CDR2 is YYNGEE. This CDR3 has 15 amino acids. V lost 4 bases to trimming and J lost 5 bases, with 18 bases between them. For the CDR3, the DNA is TGTGCCAGCAGCTATGGGGGGCTAGCAGGGGAGACCCAGTACTTC. This codes for CASSYGGLAGETQYF.

The table lists this clonotype with many counts. The chain has TRBV28 and TRBJ1-5; 7 nucleotides align to TRBD1. Germline assignment: CDR1 MDHEN and CDR2 SYDVKM. The CDR3 is 13 residues long. V dropped 5 bases and J dropped 5; count of bases not matched to a gene: 3. CDR3 in amino acids: CASSITGDQPQHF. Written as DNA, the CDR3 is TGTGCCAGCAGTATAACAGGGGATCAGCCCCAGCATTTT. The full variable domain, rest sourced from reference TRBV28 and TRBJ1-5, is DVKVTQSSRYLVKRTGEKVFLECVQDMDHENMFWYRQDPGLGLRLIYFSYDVKMKEKGDIPEGYSVSREKKERFSLILESASTNQTSMYLCASSITGDQPQHFGDGTRLSIL.

The chain joins TRBV28 to TRBJ2-5, with D maybe TRBD1 (7 bases). V lost 5 bases and J lost 5, with 18 bases in between. This CDR3 is built from 15 residues. The germline V gene has CDR1 MDHEN and CDR2 SYDVKM. The CDR3, as DNA: TGTGCCAGCAGTCTGCGGAGGGACAGAAGGGAGACCCAGTACTTC. Its protein product is CASSLRRDRRETQYF.

This clonotype has at least ten counts. The chain has TRBV6-1 and TRBJ2-5; D is possibly TRBD1 (6 bases). The CDR3 extends over 17 amino acids. Germline V gene data show CDR1 as MNHNS and CDR2 as SASEGT. Deletions cut 0 bases from V and 4 bases from J, with 18 bases between. CDR3 in amino acids: CASSEAGQGMGSETQYF. In DNA, the CDR3 is TGTGCCAGCAGTGAAGCAGGGCAGGGGATGGGGTCAGAGACCCAGTACTTC.

In this sample, this clonotype turned up many times. The genes are TRBV20-1 and TRBJ1-2; D unclear. CDR1 is DFQATT, CDR2 SNEGSKA, per germline (reference sequence). Trimming removed 0 bases at V and 4 bases at J, with 15 bases between. The CDR3 extends over 15 amino acids. The CDR3 loop is CSARDLLGSFYGYTF. DNA of the CDR3: TGCAGTGCTAGAGATTTGCTGGGTTCTTTCTATGGCTACACCTTC.

At least ten counts were recorded for this clonotype. This sequence joins TRBV7-3 and TRBJ2-7, with a possible D match to TRBD1 (6 bases). This CDR3 is 14 amino acids long. Trimming took off 5 bases at V and 5 bases at J, with 16 bases between the two ends. Germline assignment: CDR1 SGHTA and CDR2 FQGTGA. CDR3 DNA: TGTGCCAGCAGCCCGTCCCGGGACACACACGAGCAGTACTTC. Residues: CASSPSRDTHEQYF.

This clonotype showed up many times. V gene TRBV29-1 combines with J gene TRBJ1-5, with TRBD1 matching over 9 bases. From germline, CDR1 is SQVTM and CDR2 ANQGSEA. The CDR3 consists of 15 residues. The V segment lost 7 bases and the J segment 2 bases; nucleotides outside the gene matches: 9. CDR3: CSATPTGGGNQPQHF. In DNA form, the CDR3 reads TGCAGCGCCACCCCGACAGGGGGTGGCAATCAGCCCCAGCATTTT.

The J gene is TRBJ2-7, the V gene TRBV12-3 or TRBV12-4; a possible D gene is TRBD1 (5 bases). V lost 7 bases to trimming and J lost 2 bases, with 18 bases between them. The CDR3 totals 15 residues. CDR3 in amino acids: CASTLWGSGAYEQYF. CDR3 in DNA: TGTGCCAGCACCCTTTGGGGCAGTGGGGCCTACGAGCAGTACTTC.

This clonotype was recorded many times. This chain uses TRBV10-1 with TRBJ2-2; 7 nucleotides match TRBD1. In germline, CDR1 is WNHNN, CDR2 SYGVQD (reference sequence). The CDR3 length is 16 residues. After removal of 2 bases from V and 6 bases from J, the junction contained 9 bases not matched to a gene. CDR3 in DNA: TGCGCCAGCAGTGAGCTCCTCTACAGGGGATCCGGGGAGCTGTTTTTT. Amino acids: CASSELLYRGSGELFF.

The chain uses TRBV27 and TRBJ2-7, with 7 positions matching TRBD1. This CDR3 contains 14 residues. Unmatched junction bases numbered 8, after V lost 7 bases and J lost 2 bases. Germline V gives CDR1 MNHEY, CDR2 SMNVEV (reference sequence). CDR3 bases: TGTGCCAGCAAAAACAGGGGTATCCCCTACGAGCAGTACTTC. The encoded protein is CASKNRGIPYEQYF.

This clonotype occurred many times. The chain links TRBV30 to TRBJ2-2; D is undetermined. Looked up from germline, CDR1 is GTSNPN and CDR2 is SVGIG (reference sequence). With 4 bases removed from V and 6 bases from J, the gap between germline ends came to 15 bases. The CDR3 is 14 residues long. CDR3 sequence (DNA): TGTGCCTGGACCCCGATGACAATTGCCGGGGAGCTGTTTTTT. Residues: CAWTPMTIAGELFF.

This clonotype appeared many times. The chain recombines TRBV4-1 with TRBJ1-1; perhaps TRBD1 as D (5 bases). Trimming shortened V by 1 base and J by 4 bases, and 16 bases separated the two germline ends. CDR3 size: 16 residues. Germline CDR1 MGHRA, CDR2 YSYEKL. For the CDR3, the DNA is TGCGCCAGCAGCCAAGCTGGGGGACTGGGTGCCACTGAAGCTTTCTTT. Amino acids: CASSQAGGLGATEAFF.

V and J are TRBV15 and TRBJ1-5, with TRBD1 matching 11 bases. V lost 5 bases, J lost 6 bases, and 3 bases stayed unmatched. From germline, CDR1 is LNHNV and CDR2 YYDKDF (reference sequence). This CDR3 comprises 14 residues. CDR3 loop: CATSPGQGAQPQHF. The CDR3 DNA sequence: TGTGCCACCAGCCCCGGACAGGGGGCTCAGCCCCAGCATTTT.

This clonotype showed up just a few times. The J gene is TRBJ2-2, the V gene TRBV7-9; D is unclear. Trimming pared 6 bases from V and 6 bases from J, leaving 8 bases between. CDR3 size: 12 residues. The germline V gene encodes CDR1 SEHNR and CDR2 FQNEAQ (reference sequence). Here the CDR3 reads CASRLPAGELFF. The CDR3 DNA reads TGTGCCAGCAGACTACCCGCCGGGGAGCTGTTTTTT.

This chain uses TRBV28 with TRBJ2-7; 10 bases map to TRBD2. Germline loops: CDR1 MDHEN, CDR2 SYDVKM. With 4 bases clipped from V and 3 bases from J, the junction kept 9 bases outside the gene matches. The CDR3 is made up of 16 amino acids. Here the CDR3 DNA reads TGTGCCAGCAGTTCATCTAGCGGGAGCGCCTTCTACGAGCAGTACTTC. Its protein product is CASSSSSGSAFYEQYF. The variable domain in full, completed from reference TRBV28 and TRBJ2-7, reads DVKVTQSSRYLVKRTGEKVFLECVQDMDHENMFWYRQDPGLGLRLIYFSYDVKMKEKGDIPEGYSVSREKKERFSLILESASTNQTSMYLCASSSSSGSAFYEQYFGPGTRLTVT.

This clonotype was detected a few times. The chain couples TRBV3-1 to TRBJ1-1, with D maybe TRBD1 (5 bases). The CDR3 length is 12 residues. The V end lost 3 bases, the J end lost 10 bases, and 12 bases lay between the germline ends. Germline CDR1 is LGHDT and CDR2 is YNNKEL (reference sequence). In DNA, the CDR3 is TGTGCCAGCAGCCATGCCGAGAGGGGAGCTTTCTTT. Translated, it gives CASSHAERGAFF.

This clonotype was picked up many times. V usage is TRBV12-3 or TRBV12-4 and J usage is TRBJ1-1; D might be TRBD1 (6 bases). The CDR3 extends over 14 amino acids. Trimming stripped 3 bases from V and 3 bases from J, with 11 bases between. The CDR3 sequence: CASSFQGWDTEAFF. The CDR3 region has the DNA TGTGCCAGCAGTTTTCAGGGGTGGGACACTGAAGCTTTCTTT.

This clonotype occurred many times. This chain uses TRBV6-5 with TRBJ1-1, with 11 positions matching TRBD1. Germline CDR1 reads MNHEY; CDR2 reads SVGAGI. The CDR3 consists of 16 residues. After removal of 2 bases from V and 1 base from J, the junction contained 3 bases not matched to a gene. The CDR3 protein is CASSYPGQGGNTEAFF. CDR3 coding DNA: TGTGCCAGCAGTTACCCGGGACAGGGGGGGAACACTGAAGCTTTCTTT.